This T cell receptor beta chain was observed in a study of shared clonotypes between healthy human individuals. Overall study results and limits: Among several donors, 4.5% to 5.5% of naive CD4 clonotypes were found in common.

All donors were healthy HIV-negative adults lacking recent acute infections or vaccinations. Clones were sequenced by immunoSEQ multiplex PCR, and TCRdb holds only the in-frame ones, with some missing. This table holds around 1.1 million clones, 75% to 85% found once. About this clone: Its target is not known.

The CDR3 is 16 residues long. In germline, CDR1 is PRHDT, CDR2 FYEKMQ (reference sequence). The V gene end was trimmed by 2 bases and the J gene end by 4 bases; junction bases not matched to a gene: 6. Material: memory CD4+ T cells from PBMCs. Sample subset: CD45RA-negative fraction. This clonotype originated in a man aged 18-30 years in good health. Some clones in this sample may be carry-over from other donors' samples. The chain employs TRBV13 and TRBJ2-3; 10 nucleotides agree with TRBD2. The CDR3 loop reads CASSLWSGRVADTQYF. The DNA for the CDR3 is TGTGCCAGCAGCTTATGGAGCGGGAGGGTCGCAGATACGCAGTATTTT.